Sequencing of this T cell receptor (beta chain) was carried out in a study of technical replicates of blood from several donors. Trimming removed 1 base at V and 4 bases at J, with 17 bases between. This CDR3 spans 17 amino acids. Germline CDR1 is SGHAT and CDR2 is FQNNGV. TCRdb keeps only in-frame clones here, not all; method: immunoSEQ multiplex PCR. Counted here are about 83,000 clones, about 92% occurring once; the ten biggest clones make up more than 0.2%. This chain joins TRBV11-2 and TRBJ2-1; possibly TRBD1 for D (5 bases). Sequenced input: T cells isolated from PBMCs. This TCR was sampled from a human donor in good health. This CDR3 is CASSLGRRGMRYNEQFF. The CDR3 DNA reads TGTGCCAGCAGCTTAGGTAGAAGGGGAATGCGATACAATGAGCAGTTCTTC.